The 15 T cell receptor beta chains below come from one sample, sequenced in a study of HIV-infected patients and healthy controls. TCRdb ran MiXCR on the 5' RACE reads and lists one entry per CDR3 protein. The sample lists some 17,000 distinct CDR3 sequences; 16% were seen once. The sequenced material came from CD8+ T cells from blood. The receptors come from a human donor in good health.

The chain uses TRBV29-1 and TRBJ1-2; tentatively, D is TRBD1 (5 bases). There are 12 residues in the CDR3. Germline V gene data show CDR1 as SQVTM and CDR2 as ANQGSEA. Trimming shortened V by 4 bases and J by 6 bases, and 12 bases separated the two germline ends. DNA of the CDR3: TGCAGCGTTGGAAGGGGAAGCGATGGCTACACCTTC. Residues: CSVGRGSDGYTF. Together with reference TRBV29-1 and TRBJ1-2, the CDR3 gives the full variable domain: SAVISQKPSRDICQRGTSLTIQCQVDSQVTMMFWYRQQPGQSLTLIATANQGSEATYESGFVIDKFPISRPNLTFSTLTVSNMSPEDSSIYLCSVGRGSDGYTFGSGTRLTVV.

This clonotype was picked up many times. This sequence joins TRBV13 and TRBJ1-1; the D gene is possibly TRBD1 (5 bases). Germline V lookup: CDR1 PRHDT, CDR2 FYEKMQ (reference sequence). The CDR3 is made up of 13 amino acids. V shed 5 bases and J shed 7 bases, with 14 bases lying between them. The CDR3: CASSDIRDREAFF. CDR3 nucleotide sequence: TGTGCCAGCAGCGATATCCGGGACCGTGAAGCTTTCTTT.

The V call is TRBV9, the J call TRBJ2-3; TRBD1 aligns across 7 bases. From germline, CDR1 is SGDLS and CDR2 YYNGEE. Trimming cost V 4 bases and J 0 bases; bases outside gene matches: 14. The CDR3 is made up of 18 amino acids. CDR3 sequence: CASSPHDRVSRSTDTQYF. The DNA for the CDR3 is TGTGCCAGCAGCCCCCACGACAGGGTTAGTCGAAGCACAGATACGCAGTATTTT.

This clonotype was counted between two and nine times. The genes are TRBV7-9 and TRBJ2-3; 13 bases are a match to TRBD2. Germline CDR1 and CDR2: SEHNR and FQNEAQ (reference sequence). The CDR3 is made up of 15 amino acids. Unmatched junction bases numbered 5, after V lost 4 bases and J lost 7 bases. CDR3: CASSSTGLAGYTQYF. Written as DNA, the CDR3 is TGTGCCAGCAGCTCAACGGGACTAGCGGGGTATACGCAGTATTTT.

V usage is TRBV4-2 and J usage is TRBJ1-2; D is unclear. The CDR3 contains 15 residues. Germline CDR1 and CDR2: LGHNA and YNFKEQ. V was trimmed by 0 bases and J by 1 base, leaving 9 bases between them. CDR3 sequence: CASSQEAQNNYGYTF. The CDR3 bases are TGTGCCAGCAGCCAAGAGGCACAGAATAACTATGGCTACACCTTC.

This clonotype appeared many times. This rearrangement joins TRBV4-2 to TRBJ1-5, with D unresolved. The CDR3 has 16 residues. Deletions cut 4 bases from V and 4 bases from J, with 17 bases between. Per germline, CDR1 LGHNA and CDR2 YNFKEQ. CDR3 residues: CASSPSVDGVNQPQHF. The CDR3 region has the DNA TGTGCCAGCAGCCCTAGCGTGGACGGTGTGAATCAGCCCCAGCATTTT.

This clonotype was recorded many times. The chain is built from TRBV6-6 and TRBJ1-2; the match to TRBD1 covers 8 bases. CDR3 size: 15 residues. The V gene's germline CDR1 is MNHNY and CDR2 SVGAGI (reference sequence). Trimming removed 2 bases from V and 8 bases from J; junction bases left unmatched: 10. The CDR3 reads CASSYPPTGDDGYTF. CDR3 DNA: TGTGCCAGCAGTTACCCCCCGACAGGGGATGACGGCTACACCTTC.

The rearrangement uses TRBV24-1 and TRBJ2-1, with 14 bases fitting TRBD2. The V gene end was trimmed by 9 bases and the J gene end by 9 bases; junction bases not matched to a gene: 6. This CDR3 comprises 14 residues. CDR1 and CDR2 from the germline V gene are KGHDR and SFDVKD. The CDR3 loop reads CATQGLAGESEQFF. CDR3 DNA sequence: TGTGCCACCCAGGGACTAGCGGGAGAAAGTGAGCAGTTCTTC.

The sample holds many counts of this clonotype. This chain joins TRBV4-1 and TRBJ1-2, with 9 nucleotides matching TRBD1. The CDR3 loop spans 15 amino acids. The J segment lost 7 bases and the V segment lost 4 bases, leaving 10 bases of the junction unmatched. Germline lookup yields CDR1 MGHRA and CDR2 YSYEKL. The CDR3 nucleotides read TGCGCCAGCAGCCGGGTGGGGGACAGGGAGACTGGCTACACCTTC. This sequence encodes CASSRVGDRETGYTF.

This clonotype has a count of ten or more. V usage is TRBV4-3 and J usage is TRBJ2-1, with a possible D match to TRBD1 (5 bases). The CDR3 has 12 amino acids. Germline values: CDR1 LGHNA, CDR2 YSLEER. The V gene lost 3 bases and the J gene lost 6 bases, with 6 bases spanning the gap. The CDR3 protein is CASSQDTNEQFF. CDR3 sequence (DNA): TGCGCCAGCAGCCAGGACACCAATGAGCAGTTCTTC.

This clonotype was picked up many times. J is TRBJ1-4 and V is TRBV6-5, with 9 positions matching TRBD1. Germline V lookup: CDR1 MNHEY, CDR2 SVGAGI. J was trimmed by 7 bases and V by 2 bases; bases with no gene match: 5. This CDR3 contains 15 residues. In nucleotides, the CDR3 is TGTGCCAGCAGTTACGACAGGGGGGGCGGTGAAAAACTGTTTTTT. Translating gives CASSYDRGGGEKLFF.

This clonotype was seen a handful of times. CDR3 amino acids: CASSSGTYNEQFF. The DNA for the CDR3 is TGTGCCAGCAGCTCCGGGACCTACAATGAGCAGTTCTTC. J is TRBJ2-1 and V is TRBV5-6, with D perhaps TRBD2 (5 bases). The CDR3 runs 13 residues. V was pared by 3 bases and J by 2 bases, with 6 bases between. Germline assignment: CDR1 SGHDT and CDR2 YYEEEE.

This rearrangement joins TRBV2 to TRBJ2-1; TRBD2 matches 9 bases. The germline gives CDR1 SNHLY, CDR2 FYNNEI. The CDR3 covers 15 residues. Trimming at V came to 2 bases and at J to 4 bases, leaving 3 bases not matched to a gene. The CDR3 spells CASSERREGYNEQFF. CDR3 bases: TGTGCCAGCAGTGAACGGCGGGAGGGATACAATGAGCAGTTCTTC.

This clonotype was detected only a few times. V and J are TRBV29-1 and TRBJ1-4; perhaps TRBD1 as D (6 bases). The germline V and J ends were trimmed by 5 bases and 4 bases, with 11 bases remaining between them. This CDR3 comprises 13 residues. Germline assignment: CDR1 SQVTM and CDR2 ANQGSEA. In DNA form, the CDR3 reads TGCAGCGTTCTCAGGGGCGATAATGAAAAACTGTTTTTT. This encodes CSVLRGDNEKLFF.

The chain has TRBV5-6 and TRBJ2-7, with 7 bases fitting TRBD2. The CDR3 totals 15 residues. With 3 bases clipped from V and 0 bases from J, the junction kept 6 bases outside the gene matches. Germline V lookup: CDR1 SGHDT, CDR2 YYEEEE. CDR3 coding DNA: TGTGCCAGCAGCTGGGGCGGGGGTAGCTCCTACGAGCAGTACTTC. It codes for CASSWGGGSSYEQYF.